This TCR beta chain was retrieved from a study of post-analysis software for immune sequencing data. Broader study findings: Elevated frequency relative to controls characterized four or five TRBV segments in patients, TRBV5-6, TRBV5-1 and TRBV20-1 among them. Those with multiple sclerosis, the patient group, showed significantly lower normalized Chao1 diversity than controls.

The CDR3 is 16 residues long. Germline loops: CDR1 KGHDR, CDR2 SFDVKD. Concerning this clonotype: Its cognate antigen is unknown. A read error may produce the germline difference seen at one junction end.

Incorporated into the TCR beta cDNA libraries were unique molecular identifiers, which served to reduce PCR and sequencing biases. When about 0.9 to 11 million T cells were used, they gave roughly 490,000 cDNA molecules. From the PCR reads, TCRdb called clonotypes with MiXCR, one entry per CDR3 protein. Found here are 250,000 to 300,000 distinct CDR3 sequences, just over 35% of them singletons; the top ten hold more than 4%. The clonotype was recovered from a girl aged 10 to 17 with multiple sclerosis. The V and J genes are TRBV24-1 and TRBJ2-1; no clear D. What was sequenced was blood. The CDR3 DNA follows: TGTGCCACCAGTGATTCGAAGGGTATAACCTACAATGGGCAGTTCTTC. Protein: CATSDSKGITYNGQFF.